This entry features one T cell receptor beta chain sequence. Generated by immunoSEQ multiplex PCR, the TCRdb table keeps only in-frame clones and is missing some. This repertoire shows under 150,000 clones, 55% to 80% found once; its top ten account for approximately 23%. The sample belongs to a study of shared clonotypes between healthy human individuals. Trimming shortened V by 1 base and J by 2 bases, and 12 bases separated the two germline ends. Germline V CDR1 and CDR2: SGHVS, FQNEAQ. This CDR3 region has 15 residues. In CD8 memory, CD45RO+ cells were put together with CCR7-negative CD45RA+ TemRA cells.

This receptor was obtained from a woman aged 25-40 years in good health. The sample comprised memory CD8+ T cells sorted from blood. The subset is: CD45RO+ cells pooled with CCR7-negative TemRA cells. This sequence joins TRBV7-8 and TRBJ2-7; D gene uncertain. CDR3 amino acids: CASSLVRQDPYEQYF. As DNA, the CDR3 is TGTGCCAGCAGCTTAGTCCGGCAGGACCCCTACGAGCAGTACTTC.